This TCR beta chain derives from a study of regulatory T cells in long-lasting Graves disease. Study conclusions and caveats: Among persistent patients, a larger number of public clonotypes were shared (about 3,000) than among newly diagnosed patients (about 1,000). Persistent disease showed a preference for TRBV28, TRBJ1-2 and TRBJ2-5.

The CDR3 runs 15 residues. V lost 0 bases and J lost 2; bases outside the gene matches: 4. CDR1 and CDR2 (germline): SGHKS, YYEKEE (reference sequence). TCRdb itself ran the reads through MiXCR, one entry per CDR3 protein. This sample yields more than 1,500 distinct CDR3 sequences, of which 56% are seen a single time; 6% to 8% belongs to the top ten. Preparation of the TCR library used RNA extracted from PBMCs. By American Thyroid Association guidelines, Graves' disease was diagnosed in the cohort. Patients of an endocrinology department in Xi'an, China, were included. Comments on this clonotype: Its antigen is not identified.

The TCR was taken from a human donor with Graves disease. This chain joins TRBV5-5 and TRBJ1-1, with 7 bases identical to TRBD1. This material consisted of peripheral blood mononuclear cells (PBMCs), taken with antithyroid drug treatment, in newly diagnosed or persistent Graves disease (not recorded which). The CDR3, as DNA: TGTGCCAGCAGCTTGGAGACAGGGAAAAACACTGAAGCTTTCTTT. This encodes CASSLETGKNTEAFF.